The rows below give T cell receptor beta chains drawn from one sample of a study of shared clonotypes between healthy human individuals. The method was immunoSEQ multiplex PCR; TCRdb's version includes in-frame clones alone and lacks a portion of them. The table has about 510,000 clones, about three quarters seen once. Sample: PBMCs. The receptors originated from a woman in her thirties or forties in good health. Some clones in this sample may be carry-over from other donors' samples. Each CDR3 is given with its conserved first and last residue. The D gene is left open where the match is weak. Rows give clone size only sometimes, using once, few, many, or a class for an expanded clone.

TRBV23-1	TRBJ1-5	-	TRBD1	TGCGCCAGCAGTCATATCCAAGACAGGGGGAACAATCAGCCCCAGCATTTT	CASSHIQDRGNNQPQHF
TRBV27	TRBJ2-3	once	TRBD2	TGTGCCAGTCGTGGACTAGCGGGAATGGATACGCAGTATTTT	CASRGLAGMDTQYF
TRBV10-3	TRBJ2-2	-	TRBD2	TGTGCCATCAGTGAGAGGGGACTAGCGGGAGCCACCGGGGAGCTGTTTTTT	CAISERGLAGATGELFF
TRBV28	TRBJ2-7	many	-	TGTGCCAGCACCTCCATGAGCTACGAGCAGTACTTC	CASTSMSYEQYF
TRBV5-1	TRBJ2-1	-	-	TGCGCCAGCAGCTCAAGGGGATCCTACAATGAGCAGTTCTTC	CASSSRGSYNEQFF
TRBV4-3	TRBJ2-2	-	TRBD1	TGCGCCAGCAGCCAGACAGGGGGCGCACGGACCGGGGAGCTGTTTTTT	CASSQTGGARTGELFF
TRBV5-6	TRBJ2-7	-	TRBD1	TGTGCCAGCAGCTTGGGGACAGGGGCTTACGAGCAGTACTTC	CASSLGTGAYEQYF
TRBV7-2	TRBJ1-6	-	-	TGTGCCAGCAGCTTAGCATGGGTCTCACCCCTCCACTTT	CASSLAWVSPLHF
TRBV2	TRBJ2-1	once	-	TGTGCCAGCAGTGAAGCGCTTCCCGGAACAGGGAAGGAGCAGTTCTTC	CASSEALPGTGKEQFF
TRBV28	TRBJ2-3	-	TRBD2	TGTGCCAGCAGTTCCCAATTTGCGGGAGTAAAAGATACGCAGTATTTT	CASSSQFAGVKDTQYF
TRBV6-6	TRBJ1-4	many	-	TGTGCCAGCTCGCAGCAAAATGAAAAACTGTTTTTT	CASSQQNEKLFF
TRBV18	TRBJ2-3	-	TRBD2	TGTGCCAGCTCACCGCCCCGGGACTACACAGATACGCAGTATTTT	CASSPPRDYTDTQYF
TRBV5-1	TRBJ2-1	-	TRBD2	TGCGCCAGCAGCTTGGGGCTAGCGGGAGGGTCCGCCTACAATGAGCAGTTCTTC	CASSLGLAGGSAYNEQFF
TRBV6-1	TRBJ1-1	-	TRBD1	TGTGCCAGCAGTGAATCGGTTGGGACAGGTAGCACTGAAGCTTTCTTT	CASSESVGTGSTEAFF
TRBV7-9	TRBJ2-7	-	-	TGTGCCAGCAGCTTACGGTTCGAGCAGTACTTC	CASSLRFEQYF
TRBV4-1	TRBJ2-7	-	TRBD1	TGCGCCAGCAGCCAAGAAGGACAGGGGGGAATTTGGGAGCAGTACTTC	CASSQEGQGGIWEQYF
TRBV5-4	TRBJ2-5	-	-	TGTGCCAGCAGCCTTGCCCTTAGCCCCCAAGAGACCCAGTACTTC	CASSLALSPQETQYF
TRBV5-1	TRBJ1-4	-	-	TGCGCCAGCAGCTTGGGTTGGAGAACTAATGAAAAACTGTTTTTT	CASSLGWRTNEKLFF
TRBV11-3	TRBJ2-2	few	-	TGTGCCAGCAGCTCAATCGAGGGGGCCGGGGAGCTGTTTTTT	CASSSIEGAGELFF
TRBV19	TRBJ2-2	once	-	TGTGCCAGTAGTATAGGAGAGAACACCGGGGAGCTGTTTTTT	CASSIGENTGELFF
TRBV28	TRBJ2-7	-	TRBD1	TGTGCCAGCACCCTTTTGGACAGGCCCTACGAGCAGTACTTC	CASTLLDRPYEQYF
TRBV30	TRBJ1-5	-	-	TGTGCCTGGAGTCTAACCCGTCAGGGGACTCAGCCCCAGCATTTT	CAWSLTRQGTQPQHF